Below, 18 T cell receptor beta chains from the same sample are listed, as sequenced in a study of CXCR3-negative and CXCR3-positive naive CD8 T cells. The study, taken as a whole, reports: For CXCR3-positive naive cells, TRB CDR3s were more hydrophobic than those of CXCR3-negative naive cells.

The study made its TRB cDNA libraries by 5' RACE, adding UMI labels. Using the 5' RACE reads, TCRdb records one entry per CDR3 protein without DNA. Its listing shows 75,000 to 100,000 distinct CDR3 sequences. Their target antigens are unknown. The sample taken for sequencing was naive CXCR3+ CD8+ T cells from blood. The subset is: CD45RO-CCR7+CD27+CD95- naive CD8+ T cells expressing CXCR3 (TNR3+). These TCRs come from a human donor in good health. Some clones in this sample may be carry-over from other donors' samples.

The rearrangement joins TRBV7-9 to TRBJ2-7; with no DNA, the TCRdb D assignment of TRBD2 cannot be verified. This CDR3 contains 15 residues. CDR1 is SEHNR, CDR2 FQNEAQ, per germline (reference sequence). The CDR3 is CASSLSSSGSDEQYF.

The genes are TRBV29-1 and TRBJ2-3. Germline CDR1 is SQVTM and CDR2 is ANQGSEA. The CDR3 runs to 12 residues. The CDR3 region is CSVLRLTDTQYF.

The V call is TRBV7-2, the J call TRBJ2-7. Per the germline V gene, CDR1 is SGHTA and CDR2 is FQGNSA. The length of the CDR3 is 12 residues. The CDR3 is CASSQVAGEQYF.

V gene TRBV14 combines with J gene TRBJ2-5; the TCRdb D gene call, TRBD2, has no DNA to confirm it. The CDR3 is made up of 17 amino acids. Germline CDR1 reads SGHDN; CDR2 reads FVKESK. The CDR3 sequence is CASSQDGLAALQETQYF.

The chain is built from TRBV7-6 and TRBJ2-1; TCRdb's assignment of TRBD1 cannot be checked, as there is no DNA. The CDR3 runs to 14 residues. Per the germline V gene, CDR1 is SGHVS and CDR2 is FNYEAQ. The CDR3 region is CASSSDDRSNEQFF.

The V and J genes are TRBV12-3 or TRBV12-4 and TRBJ2-3; TCRdb returns TRBD1, unconfirmable since there is no DNA. There are 16 residues in the CDR3. The CDR3 spells CASRPSTGRSTDTQYF.

The chain recombines TRBV6-2 or TRBV6-3 with TRBJ2-2; TCRdb gives TRBD1 as the D gene, but with no DNA this cannot be confirmed. There are 14 residues in the CDR3. Germline-derived CDR1 and CDR2 are MNHEY and SVGEGT. CDR3 protein: CASSYGGDTGELFF.

The chain uses TRBV14 and TRBJ2-1; the D call of TRBD2 rests on TCRdb alone, since no DNA is present to check it. Germline values: CDR1 SGHDN, CDR2 FVKESK. The CDR3 has 16 residues. CDR3 residues: CASSYGLAGLFNEQFF.

The chain uses TRBV6-6 and TRBJ2-1; TCRdb's D gene call, TRBD1, goes unchecked for lack of DNA. This CDR3 spans 13 amino acids. The V gene's germline CDR1 is MNHNY and CDR2 SVGAGI (reference sequence). The CDR3 sequence is CASRTPDNDEQFF.

The V and J genes are TRBV28 and TRBJ2-2; with no DNA, the TCRdb D assignment of TRBD1 cannot be verified. CDR1 MDHEN and CDR2 SYDVKM come from the germline V gene. The CDR3 has 16 amino acids. CDR3 region: CASSLGQGSNTGELFF.

The J gene is TRBJ2-5, the V gene TRBV3-1; TCRdb outputs TRBD1, but without DNA this stays unchecked. CDR3 size: 16 residues. From germline, CDR1 is LGHDT and CDR2 YNNKEL (reference sequence). The CDR3 loop is CASSQGWGQAQETQYF.

The chain carries TRBV27 and TRBJ1-1; TCRdb calls TRBD1, which cannot be checked without DNA. Germline lookup yields CDR1 MNHEY and CDR2 SMNVEV (reference sequence). This CDR3 region has 15 residues. The CDR3: CASSLTGNGYTEAFF.

The V and J genes are TRBV12-3 or TRBV12-4 and TRBJ1-2; TCRdb's D gene call, TRBD1, goes unchecked for lack of DNA. This CDR3 is 15 amino acids long. The CDR3 loop is CASSLILEGVDGYTF.

The genes are TRBV20-1 and TRBJ2-7; TCRdb returns TRBD2, unconfirmable since there is no DNA. From germline, CDR1 is DFQATT and CDR2 SNEGSKA (reference sequence). The CDR3 sequence is 13 residues long. CDR3: CSADPSDLNEQYF.

This chain connects TRBV29-1 to TRBJ1-2; TCRdb's assignment of TRBD1 cannot be checked, as there is no DNA. Germline CDR1 and CDR2: SQVTM and ANQGSEA. This CDR3 region has 12 residues. The CDR3 here is CSVDDRGGGYTF.

The chain joins TRBV25-1 to TRBJ2-2; TCRdb selects TRBD1, and the lack of DNA leaves this call unchecked. The CDR3 is 15 residues long. Germline CDR1 is MGHDK and CDR2 is SYGVNS. This CDR3 is CASSYGGRNTGELFF.

The chain couples TRBV4-3 to TRBJ2-7; TCRdb outputs TRBD1, but without DNA this stays unchecked. Germline CDR1 reads LGHNA; CDR2 reads YSLEER. This CDR3 region has 16 residues. The CDR3 sequence: CASSQDSYRGLDEQYF.

The chain uses TRBV11-3 and TRBJ1-5; TCRdb outputs TRBD1, but without DNA this stays unchecked. The CDR3 is 19 residues long. CDR1 and CDR2 (germline): SGHNT, YENEEA. The CDR3 here is CASSLVGAKTGDGGQPQHF.